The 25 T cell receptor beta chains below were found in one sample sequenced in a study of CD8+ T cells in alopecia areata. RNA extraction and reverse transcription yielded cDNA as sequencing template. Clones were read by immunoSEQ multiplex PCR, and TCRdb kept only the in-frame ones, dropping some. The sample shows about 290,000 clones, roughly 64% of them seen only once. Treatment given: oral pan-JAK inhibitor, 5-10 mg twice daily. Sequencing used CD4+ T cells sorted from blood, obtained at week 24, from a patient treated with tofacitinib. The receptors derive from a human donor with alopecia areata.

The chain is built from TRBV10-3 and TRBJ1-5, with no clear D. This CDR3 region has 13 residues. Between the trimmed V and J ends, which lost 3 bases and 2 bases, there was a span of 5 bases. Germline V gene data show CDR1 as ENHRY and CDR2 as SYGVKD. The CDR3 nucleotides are TGTGCCATCAGTGAAGTGGGCAATCAGCCCCAGCATTTT. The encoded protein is CAISEVGNQPQHF.

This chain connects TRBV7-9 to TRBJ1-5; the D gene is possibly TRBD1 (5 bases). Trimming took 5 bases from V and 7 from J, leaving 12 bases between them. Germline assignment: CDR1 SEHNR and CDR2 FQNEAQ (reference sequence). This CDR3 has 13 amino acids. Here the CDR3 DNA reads TGTGCCAGCAGCCTGGGGCCGGGGCAGCCCCAGCATTTT. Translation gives CASSLGPGQPQHF.

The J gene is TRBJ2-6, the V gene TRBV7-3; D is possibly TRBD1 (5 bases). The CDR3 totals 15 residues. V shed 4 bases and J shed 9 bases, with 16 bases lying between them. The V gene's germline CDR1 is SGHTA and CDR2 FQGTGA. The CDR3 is CASSSQGLVGNVLTF. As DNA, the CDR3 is TGTGCCAGCAGCTCGCAGGGTCTTGTCGGCAACGTCCTGACTTTC.

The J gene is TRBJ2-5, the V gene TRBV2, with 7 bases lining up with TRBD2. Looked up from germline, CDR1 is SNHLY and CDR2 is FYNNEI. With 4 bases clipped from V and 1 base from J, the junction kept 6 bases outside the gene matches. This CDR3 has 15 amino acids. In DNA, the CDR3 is TGTGCCAGCAGTGTAATAGCGGGTAGCCAAGAGACCCAGTACTTC. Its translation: CASSVIAGSQETQYF.

This CDR3 reads CASSVLEGEDSPLHF. As DNA, the CDR3 is TGTGCCAGCAGCGTTCTAGAGGGGGAGGATTCACCCCTCCACTTT. V gene TRBV2 combines with J gene TRBJ1-6; tentative D call: TRBD1 (6 bases). Germline loops: CDR1 SNHLY, CDR2 FYNNEI. This CDR3 is 15 amino acids long. V lost 6 bases and J lost 8, with 17 bases in between.

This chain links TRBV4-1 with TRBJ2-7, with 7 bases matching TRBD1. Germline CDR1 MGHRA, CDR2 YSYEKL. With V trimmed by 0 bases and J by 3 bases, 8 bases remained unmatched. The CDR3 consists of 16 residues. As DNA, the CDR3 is TGCGCCAGCAGCCAAGACGGACAGGATTCACACTACGAGCAGTACTTC. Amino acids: CASSQDGQDSHYEQYF.

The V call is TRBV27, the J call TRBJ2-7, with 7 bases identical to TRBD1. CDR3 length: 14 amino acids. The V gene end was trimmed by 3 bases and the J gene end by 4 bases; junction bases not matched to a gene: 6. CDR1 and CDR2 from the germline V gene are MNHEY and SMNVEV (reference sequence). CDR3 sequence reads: CASSFGTDYYEQYF. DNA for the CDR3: TGTGCCAGCAGTTTCGGGACAGATTATTACGAGCAGTACTTC.

DNA for the CDR3: TGTGCCAGCAGCTTAATAGGGGACTTAAGCACAGATACGCAGTATTTT. It specifies CASSLIGDLSTDTQYF. The chain uses TRBV7-2 and TRBJ2-3; TRBD2 is a possible D gene (6 bases). This CDR3 is 16 amino acids long. Trimming shortened V by 2 bases and J by 0 bases, and 12 bases separated the two germline ends. Germline V gene lookup returns CDR1 SGHTA and CDR2 FQGNSA. The whole variable domain, filled in from reference TRBV7-2 and TRBJ2-3, reads GAGVSQSPSNKVTEKGKDVELRCDPISGHTALYWYRQSLGQGLEFLIYFQGNSAPDKSGLPSDRFSAERTGGSVSTLTIQRTQQEDSAVYLCASSLIGDLSTDTQYFGPGTRLTVL.

The CDR3 nucleotides read TGTGCCTGCGGGTCGAGCGGGGGGGAGAAGCTGTTTTTT. It codes for CACGSSGGEKLFF. This chain joins TRBV30 and TRBJ2-2; TRBD2 matches 10 bases. Looked up from germline, CDR1 is GTSNPN and CDR2 is SVGIG (reference sequence). The CDR3 covers 13 residues. Trimming took 6 bases from V and 12 from J; bases not matched to a gene: 10.

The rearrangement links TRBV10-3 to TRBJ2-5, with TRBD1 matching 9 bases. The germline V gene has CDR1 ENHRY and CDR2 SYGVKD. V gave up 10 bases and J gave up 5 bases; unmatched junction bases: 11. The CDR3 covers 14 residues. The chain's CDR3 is CASVKGQGAETQYF. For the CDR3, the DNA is TGTGCCAGCGTAAAGGGACAGGGTGCTGAGACCCAGTACTTC.

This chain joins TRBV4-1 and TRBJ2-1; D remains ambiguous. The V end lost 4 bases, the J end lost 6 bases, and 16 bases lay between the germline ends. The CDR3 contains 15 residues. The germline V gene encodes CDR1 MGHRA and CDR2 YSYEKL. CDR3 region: CASSPNNGGSNEQFF. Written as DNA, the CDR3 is TGCGCCAGCAGCCCAAACAATGGTGGGTCCAATGAGCAGTTCTTC.

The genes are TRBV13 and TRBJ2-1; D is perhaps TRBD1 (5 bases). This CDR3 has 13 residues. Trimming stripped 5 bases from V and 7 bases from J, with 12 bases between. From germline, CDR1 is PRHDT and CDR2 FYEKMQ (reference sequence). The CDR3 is CASSETTENEQFF. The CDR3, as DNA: TGTGCCAGCAGCGAGACGACAGAGAATGAGCAGTTCTTC. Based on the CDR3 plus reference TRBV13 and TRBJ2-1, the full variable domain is AAGVIQSPRHLIKEKRETATLKCYPIPRHDTVYWYQQGPGQDPQFLISFYEKMQSDKGSIPDRFSAQQFSDYHSELNMSSLELGDSALYFCASSETTENEQFFGPGTRLTVL.

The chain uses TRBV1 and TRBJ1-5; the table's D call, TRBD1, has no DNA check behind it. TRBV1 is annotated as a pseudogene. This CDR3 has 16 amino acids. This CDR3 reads CTSSQEYRGYNQPQHF. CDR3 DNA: TGCACCAGCAGCCAGGAATACAGGGGGTACAATCAGCCCCAGCATTTT.

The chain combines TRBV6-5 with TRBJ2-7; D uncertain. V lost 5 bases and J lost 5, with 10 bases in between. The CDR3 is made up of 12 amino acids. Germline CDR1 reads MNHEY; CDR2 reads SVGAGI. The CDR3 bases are TGTGCCAGCAGTCGACTTGACGACGAGCAGTACTTC. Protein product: CASSRLDDEQYF.

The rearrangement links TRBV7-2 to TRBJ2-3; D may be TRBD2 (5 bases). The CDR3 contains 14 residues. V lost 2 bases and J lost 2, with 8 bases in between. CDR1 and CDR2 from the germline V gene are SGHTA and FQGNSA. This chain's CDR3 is CASSLRGPTDTQYF. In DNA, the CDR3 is TGTGCCAGCAGCTTACGGGGTCCCACAGATACGCAGTATTTT.

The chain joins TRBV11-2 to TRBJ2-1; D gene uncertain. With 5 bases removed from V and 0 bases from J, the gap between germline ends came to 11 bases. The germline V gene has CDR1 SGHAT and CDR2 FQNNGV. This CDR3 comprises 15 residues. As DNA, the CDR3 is TGTGCCAGCAGCCCGCGAGGTAACTCCTACAATGAGCAGTTCTTC. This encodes CASSPRGNSYNEQFF.

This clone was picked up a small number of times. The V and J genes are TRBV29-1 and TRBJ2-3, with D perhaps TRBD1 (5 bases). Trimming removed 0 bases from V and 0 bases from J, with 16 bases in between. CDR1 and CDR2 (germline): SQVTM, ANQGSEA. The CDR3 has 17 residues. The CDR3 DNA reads TGCAGCGTTGAAGATCCACGCGCCAGGGCTAGCACAGATACGCAGTATTTT. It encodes CSVEDPRARASTDTQYF.

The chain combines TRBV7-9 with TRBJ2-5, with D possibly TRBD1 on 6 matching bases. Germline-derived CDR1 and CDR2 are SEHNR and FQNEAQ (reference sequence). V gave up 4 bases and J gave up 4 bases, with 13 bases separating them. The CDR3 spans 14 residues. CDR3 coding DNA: TGTGCCAGCAGCTCCCAAGGGGGAATAGAGACCCAGTACTTC. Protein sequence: CASSSQGGIETQYF. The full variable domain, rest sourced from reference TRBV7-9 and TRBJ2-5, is DTGVSQNPRHKITKRGQNVTFRCDPISEHNRLYWYRQTLGQGPEFLTYFQNEAQLEKSRLLSDRFSAERPKGSFSTLEIQRTEQGDSAMYLCASSSQGGIETQYFGPGTRLLVL.

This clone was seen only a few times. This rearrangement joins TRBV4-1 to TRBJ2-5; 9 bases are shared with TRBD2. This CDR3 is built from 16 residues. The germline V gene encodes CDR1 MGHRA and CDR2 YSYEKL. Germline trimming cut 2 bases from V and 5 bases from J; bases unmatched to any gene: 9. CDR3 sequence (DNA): TGCGCCAGCAGCCAACTCGGCGGGGGGGCTCGTGAGACCCAGTACTTC. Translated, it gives CASSQLGGGARETQYF.

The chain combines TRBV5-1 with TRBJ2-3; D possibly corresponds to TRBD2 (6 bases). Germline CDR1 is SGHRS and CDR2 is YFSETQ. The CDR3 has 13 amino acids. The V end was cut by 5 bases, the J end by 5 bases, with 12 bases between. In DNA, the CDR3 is TGCGCCAGCAGGGCGCCCGGGGGAGATACGCAGTATTTT. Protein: CASRAPGGDTQYF.

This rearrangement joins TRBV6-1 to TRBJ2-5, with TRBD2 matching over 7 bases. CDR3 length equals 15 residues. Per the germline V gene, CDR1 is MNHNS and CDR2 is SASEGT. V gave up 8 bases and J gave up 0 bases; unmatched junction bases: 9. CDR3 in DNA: TGTGCCAGCGATAATCGGCGGGGGAACCAAGAGACCCAGTACTTC. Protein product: CASDNRRGNQETQYF.

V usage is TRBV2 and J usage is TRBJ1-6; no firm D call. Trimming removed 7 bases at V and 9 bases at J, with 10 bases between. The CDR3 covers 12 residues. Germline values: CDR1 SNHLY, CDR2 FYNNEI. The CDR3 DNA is TGTGCCAGCATTAGGGAAACTTCACCCCTCCACTTT. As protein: CASIRETSPLHF. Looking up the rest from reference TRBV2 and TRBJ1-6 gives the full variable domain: EPEVTQTPSHQVTQMGQEVILRCVPISNHLYFYWYRQILGQKVEFLVSFYNNEISEKSEIFDDQFSVERPDGSNFTLKIRSTKLEDSAMYFCASIRETSPLHFGNGTRLTVT.

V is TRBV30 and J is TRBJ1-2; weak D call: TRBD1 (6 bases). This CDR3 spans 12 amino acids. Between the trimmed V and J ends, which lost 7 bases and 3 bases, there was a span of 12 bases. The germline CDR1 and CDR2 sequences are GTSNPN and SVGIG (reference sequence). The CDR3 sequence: CASRGQYYGYTF. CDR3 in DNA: TGTGCCTCGAGAGGACAGTACTATGGCTACACCTTC.

CDR3 in amino acids: CSAFPSEQFF. DNA for the CDR3: TGCAGTGCCTTCCCCTCTGAGCAGTTCTTC. The V and J genes are TRBV20-1 and TRBJ2-1; D unclear. Germline CDR1 is DFQATT and CDR2 is SNEGSKA (reference sequence). V dropped 6 bases and J dropped 9 bases, with 9 bases sitting between them. The CDR3 loop spans 10 amino acids.

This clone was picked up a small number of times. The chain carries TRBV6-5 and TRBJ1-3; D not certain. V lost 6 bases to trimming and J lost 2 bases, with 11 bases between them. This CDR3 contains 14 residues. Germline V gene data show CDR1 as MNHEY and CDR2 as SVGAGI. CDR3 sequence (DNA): TGTGCCAGCAGCTGGGGAAGAGCTGGAAACACCATATATTTT. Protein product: CASSWGRAGNTIYF.